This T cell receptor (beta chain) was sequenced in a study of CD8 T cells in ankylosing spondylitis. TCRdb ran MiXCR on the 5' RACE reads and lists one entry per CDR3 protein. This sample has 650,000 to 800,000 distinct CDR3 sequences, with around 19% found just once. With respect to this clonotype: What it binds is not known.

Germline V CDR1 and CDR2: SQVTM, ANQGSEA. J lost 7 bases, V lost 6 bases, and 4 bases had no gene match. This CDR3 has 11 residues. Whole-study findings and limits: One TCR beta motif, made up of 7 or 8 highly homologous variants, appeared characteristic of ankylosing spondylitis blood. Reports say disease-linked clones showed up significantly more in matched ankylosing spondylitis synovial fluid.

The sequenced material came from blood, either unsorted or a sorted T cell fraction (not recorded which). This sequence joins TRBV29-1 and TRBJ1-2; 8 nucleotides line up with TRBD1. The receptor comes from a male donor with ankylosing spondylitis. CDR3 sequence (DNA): TGCAGCGTCCAAACAGGGGGTGGCTACACCTTC. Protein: CSVQTGGGYTF. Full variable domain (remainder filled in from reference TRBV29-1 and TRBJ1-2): SAVISQKPSRDICQRGTSLTIQCQVDSQVTMMFWYRQQPGQSLTLIATANQGSEATYESGFVIDKFPISRPNLTFSTLTVSNMSPEDSSIYLCSVQTGGGYTFGSGTRLTVV.